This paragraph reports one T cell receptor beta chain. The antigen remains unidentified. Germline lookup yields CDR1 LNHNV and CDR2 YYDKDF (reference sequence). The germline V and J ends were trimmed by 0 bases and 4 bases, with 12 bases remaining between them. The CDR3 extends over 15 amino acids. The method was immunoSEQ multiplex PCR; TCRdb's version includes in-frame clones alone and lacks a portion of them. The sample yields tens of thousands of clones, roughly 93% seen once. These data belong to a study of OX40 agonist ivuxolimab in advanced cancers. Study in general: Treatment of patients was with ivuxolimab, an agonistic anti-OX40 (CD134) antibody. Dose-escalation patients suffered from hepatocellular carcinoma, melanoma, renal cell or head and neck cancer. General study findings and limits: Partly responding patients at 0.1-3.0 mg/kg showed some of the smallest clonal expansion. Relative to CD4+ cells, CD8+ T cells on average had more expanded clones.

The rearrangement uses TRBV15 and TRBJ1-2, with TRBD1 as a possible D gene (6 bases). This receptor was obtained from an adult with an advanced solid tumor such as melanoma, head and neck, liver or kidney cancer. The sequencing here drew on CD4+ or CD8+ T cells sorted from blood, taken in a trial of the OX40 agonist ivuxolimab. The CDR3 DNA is TGTGCCACCAGCAGAGATAGACAGGTCCTCTATGGCTACACCTTC. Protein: CATSRDRQVLYGYTF.